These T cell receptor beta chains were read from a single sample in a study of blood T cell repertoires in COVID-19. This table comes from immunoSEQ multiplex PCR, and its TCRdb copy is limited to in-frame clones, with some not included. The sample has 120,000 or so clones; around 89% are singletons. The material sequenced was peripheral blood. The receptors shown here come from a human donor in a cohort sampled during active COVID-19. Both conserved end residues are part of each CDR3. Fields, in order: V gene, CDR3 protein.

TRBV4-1	CASSFTTAGTRSYEQYF
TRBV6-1	CASSGSIQSLAGVDEQFF
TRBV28	CASSLGGQGLYNEQFF
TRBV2	CASSLSRGGNYGYTF
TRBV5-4	CASSLALAGGWYNEQFF
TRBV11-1	CASSEGGPYNEQFF
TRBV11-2	CASRTGNGWGSTNEKLFF
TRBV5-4	CASSLGGAADTQYF
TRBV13	CASSLSGGLRNTIYF
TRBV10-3	CAINGGGEQYF
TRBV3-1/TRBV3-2	CASSQGGGPEQYF
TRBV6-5	CASSYGRGNTIYF
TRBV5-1	CASSLVPGGAVDEQFF
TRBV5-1	CASRQQGLHEQYF
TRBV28	CASSLRRVSLFF
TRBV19	CASRRGGVDEQFF
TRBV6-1	CASSERVSYEQYF
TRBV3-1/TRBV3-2	CASSPLRGQSFYEQYF
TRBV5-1	CASATSGGAGETQYF
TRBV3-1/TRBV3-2	CASSQGQAAGYMNTEAFF
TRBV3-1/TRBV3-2	CASSLGLAEETQYF
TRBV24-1	CATSDSGNYEQYF
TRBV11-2	CASSLDRGGWDIQYF
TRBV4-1	CASSQGAGAYEQYF
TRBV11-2	CASSLLAGGPTGELFF
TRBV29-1	CSVGSGDEQFF
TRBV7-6	CASSVAGTGDHEQYF
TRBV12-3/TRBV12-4	CASSEARMGYTF
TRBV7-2	CASSLAGGPYNEQFF
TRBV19	CASRLTGSPGGANVLTF
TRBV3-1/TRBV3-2	CASSQSLGNQQFF
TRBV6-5	CASSKTGRDSPLHF
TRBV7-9	CASSLGRTGGNQPQHF
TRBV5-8	CASSLLGDYGYTF
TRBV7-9	CASSLLADEQYF
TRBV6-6	CASSQSSSGNTIYF
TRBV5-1	CASSLFGGEGRNF
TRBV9	CASSGGTGTNYGYTF
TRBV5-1	CASSSSGTGLYEQYF
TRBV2	CASSAAGEHTGELFF
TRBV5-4	CASSLLAGNTGELFF
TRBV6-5	CASRNRALDYGYTF
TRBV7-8	CASSLWGDSGANVLTF
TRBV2	CASSALNEQFF
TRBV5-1	CASSPRGDQETQYF
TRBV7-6	CASSLAGGSSSYNEQFF
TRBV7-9	CASSPFPGQGNTEAFF
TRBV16	CASSHRTGYEETQYF
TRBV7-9	CASSLQGVNKLFF
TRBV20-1	CSASAGGRAANEQFF
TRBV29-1	CSVDLQGPSNYGYTF